This T cell receptor (beta chain) derives from a study of T cell responses to AZD1222 COVID-19 vaccine. Findings and caveats of the study: Sampling captured repertoires only after the peak T cell response.

TCRdb's copy holds only in-frame clones and misses some; the assay was immunoSEQ multiplex PCR. The table includes 250,000 to 300,000 clones, around 93% detected once. The ends were cut back, 4 bases at V and 5 bases at J, with 15 bases in the middle. This CDR3 region has 14 residues. CDR1 and CDR2 (germline): SGDLS, YYNGEE. In regard to this clone: Its antigen is unidentified.

The sample here was peripheral blood, taken 28 days after the second AZD1222 dose. V gene TRBV9 combines with J gene TRBJ1-2; a weak D match, TRBD1 (6 bases). The TCR comes from an adult who received the AZD1222 COVID-19 vaccine. CDR3 DNA: TGTGCCAGCAGCCTAGAGGGGGAGTGGTATGGCTACACCTTC. Protein sequence: CASSLEGEWYGYTF. The variable domain in full, with the rest retrieved from reference TRBV9 and TRBJ1-2, is DSGVTQTPKHLITATGQRVTLRCSPRSGDLSVYWYQQSLDQGLQFLIQYYNGEERAKGNILERFSAQQFPDLHSELNLSSLELGDSALYFCASSLEGEWYGYTFGSGTRLTVV.